Shown below are 11 T cell receptor beta chains from a single sample sequenced in a study of blood T cell repertoires in COVID-19. Assay: immunoSEQ multiplex PCR; the TCRdb copy retains only in-frame clones and omits some. The data hold nearly 25,000 clones, with roughly 87% observed a single time. The sample taken for sequencing was peripheral blood. The receptors come from a man aged 65 to 85 with acute or convalescent COVID-19.

V gene TRBV10-2 combines with J gene TRBJ2-2, with TRBD2 identical over 13 bases. The germline V gene encodes CDR1 WSHSY and CDR2 SAAADI. V lost 6 bases to trimming and J lost 1 base; unmatched junction nucleotides: 2. The CDR3 runs to 16 residues. The CDR3 reads CASRTSGGWNTGELFF. As DNA, the CDR3 is TGCGCCAGCAGGACTAGCGGGGGGTGGAACACCGGGGAGCTGTTTTTT.

V gene TRBV30 combines with J gene TRBJ1-1; 8 bases map to TRBD1. This CDR3 is built from 17 residues. The J segment lost 2 bases and the V segment lost 2 bases, leaving 13 bases of the junction unmatched. Germline V gene data show CDR1 as GTSNPN and CDR2 as SVGIG (reference sequence). In DNA form, the CDR3 reads TGTGCCTGGAGTTTTGGTCAGGGGGCGGTGGGTAACACTGAAGCTTTCTTT. Its translation: CAWSFGQGAVGNTEAFF.

The rearrangement joins TRBV30 to TRBJ1-1, with 7 bases aligning to TRBD1. This CDR3 is built from 14 residues. J gave up 0 bases and V 3 bases, and 4 bases lay outside the gene matches. Germline V gene data show CDR1 as GTSNPN and CDR2 as SVGIG (reference sequence). The CDR3 region is CAWSRGDMNTEAFF. The CDR3 DNA follows: TGTGCCTGGAGCAGGGGGGACATGAACACTGAAGCTTTCTTT. Full variable domain (outside the CDR3, taken from reference TRBV30 and TRBJ1-1): SQTIHQWPATLVQPVGSPLSLECTVEGTSNPNLYWYRQAAGRGLQLLFYSVGIGQISSEVPQNLSASRPQDRQFILSSKKLLLSDSGFYLCAWSRGDMNTEAFFGQGTRLTVV.

V gene TRBV5-1 combines with J gene TRBJ2-3; 12 bases are a match to TRBD2. Germline V CDR1 and CDR2: SGHRS, YFSETQ. V dropped 1 base and J dropped 5; count of bases not matched to a gene: 5. The CDR3 length is 16 residues. Here the CDR3 reads CASSLYRLAGEDTQYF. Written as DNA, the CDR3 is TGCGCCAGCAGCTTGTACCGACTAGCGGGAGAAGATACGCAGTATTTT.

This sequence joins TRBV29-1 and TRBJ2-7; TRBD1 matches at 9 bases. From germline, CDR1 is SQVTM and CDR2 ANQGSEA. Trimming at V came to 7 bases and at J to 4 bases, leaving 2 bases not matched to a gene. CDR3 length: 11 residues. CDR3 loop: CSGGTGYEQYF. For the CDR3, the DNA is TGCAGCGGCGGGACAGGGTACGAGCAGTACTTC.

This clone was seen a few times. The chain employs TRBV3-1 (or the pseudogene TRBV3-2) and TRBJ1-3; 10 positions agree with TRBD1. The germline V gene has CDR1 LGHDT and CDR2 YNNKEL (reference sequence). J lost 3 bases, V lost 4 bases, and 15 bases had no gene match. The CDR3 totals 19 residues. CDR3 DNA sequence: TGTGCCAGCAGCCCTTATGTGACAGGGGGCGTTTGGGTTGGAAACACCATATATTTT. The encoded protein is CASSPYVTGGVWVGNTIYF.

The rearrangement joins TRBV7-8 to TRBJ2-3; perhaps TRBD1 as D (6 bases). CDR3 length equals 14 residues. V dropped 5 bases and J dropped 7 bases, with 16 bases sitting between them. CDR1 is SGHVS and CDR2 is FQNEAQ in the germline V gene. The CDR3 DNA reads TGTGCCAGCAGCCGAACCTCAGGGGTGCATACGCAGTATTTT. The encoded protein is CASSRTSGVHTQYF.

This clone was found a few times. The chain combines TRBV27 with TRBJ1-5; 8 bases are a match to TRBD1. The CDR3 contains 15 residues. V trimming: 5 bases; J trimming: 2 bases; junction bases outside the gene matches: 5. Germline assignment: CDR1 MNHEY and CDR2 SMNVEV (reference sequence). The CDR3 sequence is CASSPDRDGNQPQHF. CDR3 nucleotide sequence: TGTGCCAGCAGTCCGGACAGGGATGGCAATCAGCCCCAGCATTTT.

V gene TRBV27 combines with J gene TRBJ1-2; tentatively, D is TRBD1 (5 bases). The CDR3 spans 12 residues. Trimming removed 5 bases from V and 7 bases from J, with 11 bases in between. Per germline, CDR1 MNHEY and CDR2 SMNVEV (reference sequence). In DNA, the CDR3 is TGTGCCAGCAGTCCGTCGGGGGGTGGCTACACCTTC. It is translated as CASSPSGGGYTF.

This clone was seen only once. The V call is TRBV5-1, the J call TRBJ1-6; D not resolved. The CDR3 runs to 16 residues. V lost 0 bases to trimming and J lost 5 bases, with 12 bases between them. Germline values: CDR1 SGHRS, CDR2 YFSETQ. This CDR3 reads CASSLGQAQNNSPLHF. The CDR3, as DNA: TGCGCCAGCAGCTTGGGACAAGCACAGAATAATTCACCCCTCCACTTT.

The chain joins TRBV18 to TRBJ1-1; D might be TRBD1 (6 bases). The CDR3 spans 16 residues. Germline CDR1 is KGHSH and CDR2 is LQKENI. The V and J ends lost 6 bases and 1 base respectively, with 18 bases between them. CDR3 DNA sequence: TGTGCCAGCTCCCCCGGTGAGGGGGTAACGAACACTGAAGCTTTCTTT. Protein product: CASSPGEGVTNTEAFF. Filled out from reference TRBV18 and TRBJ1-1, the complete variable domain reads NAGVMQNPRHLVRRRGQEARLRCSPMKGHSHVYWYRQLPEEGLKFMVYLQKENIIDESGMPKERFSAEFPKEGPSILRIQQVVRGDSAAYFCASSPGEGVTNTEAFFGQGTRLTVV.